This T cell receptor beta chain originates from a study of CD8 T cells in Susac syndrome. Trimming removed 1 base from V and 0 bases from J, with 10 bases in between. The germline gives CDR1 SQVTM, CDR2 ANQGSEA. The CDR3 consists of 15 residues. An input of about 0.5 to 1 ug of RNA was subjected to reverse transcription using random hexamers. Multiplex immunoSEQ PCR targeted 54 Vbeta and 13 Jbeta TCR beta segments. Via MiXCR, TCRdb re-called the immunoSEQ multiplex PCR reads, giving one row per CDR3 protein. Of roughly 120,000 distinct CDR3 sequences listed, 96% are singletons. FACS enriched CD8+ TEMRA cells, while bulk CD8+ and CD4+ were negatively isolated.

The chain uses TRBV29-1 and TRBJ2-1; D is unclear. The TCR originated in a human donor in good health. The sequencing sample was made of CD4+ T cells from PBMCs. The CDR3 sequence: CSVEGGYSSYNEQFF. For the CDR3, the DNA is TGCAGCGTTGAAGGAGGTTACAGCTCCTACAATGAGCAGTTCTTC.